A single T cell receptor beta chain is shown here with its context. Its matching antigen is unknown. Produced via immunoSEQ multiplex PCR; TCRdb's table is partial and in-frame only. Of about 120,000 clones in the sample, about 90% were seen once. V shed 2 bases and J shed 8 bases, with 18 bases lying between them. Germline-derived CDR1 and CDR2 are SNHLY and FYNNEI. The length of the CDR3 is 15 residues. These data come from a study of T cell responses to AZD1222 COVID-19 vaccine. Study observations and caveats: Repertoire collection took place solely once the T cell response had peaked. The donor group comprised mostly white British people and more females; the analysis possibly underestimated clonal diversity. Targeting of unmutated variant regions was reportedly seen in nearly half of spike-specific TCRs.

The sample was peripheral blood, taken on day 0 of AZD1222 vaccination. The TCR sequence derives from an adult in good health. This sequence joins TRBV2 and TRBJ1-2; tentatively, D is TRBD1 (5 bases). The CDR3 DNA reads as TGTGCCAGCAGTGAAATCGCAGGGCGGAATATCGGCTACACCTTC. The encoded protein is CASSEIAGRNIGYTF.